The source of this TCR beta chain is a study of blood T cell repertoires in COVID-19. Whole-study context: Some COVID-19 samples were acute and others convalescent; all came from the United States, Italy and Spain. PBMCs, B-cell-depleted T cells, or T cells were the source of the cDNA or gDNA that made up the material.

As originally analysed: Researchers report that nucleated cell counts were estimated from reference gene primer amplification. The repertoire was sequenced with immunoSEQ multiplex PCR; TCRdb's copy has only in-frame clones and lacks some. V and J calls and clone size come straight from that table; D and trimming were deduced from the DNA. This repertoire shows about 68,000 clones, 80% found once; its top ten account for approximately 12%. The TCR comes from a human donor in a cohort sampled during active COVID-19. Sequencing input: peripheral blood.

CDR3 sequence reads: CASNRDSWSSYEQYF. CDR3 bases: TGTGCCAGCAACCGGGACTCCTGGAGCTCCTACGAGCAGTACTTC. The chain is built from TRBV7-9 and TRBJ2-7; perhaps TRBD2 as D (6 bases). The V end was cut by 7 bases, the J end by 0 bases, with 16 bases between. This CDR3 has 15 amino acids. Looked up from germline, CDR1 is SEHNR and CDR2 is FQNEAQ (reference sequence).